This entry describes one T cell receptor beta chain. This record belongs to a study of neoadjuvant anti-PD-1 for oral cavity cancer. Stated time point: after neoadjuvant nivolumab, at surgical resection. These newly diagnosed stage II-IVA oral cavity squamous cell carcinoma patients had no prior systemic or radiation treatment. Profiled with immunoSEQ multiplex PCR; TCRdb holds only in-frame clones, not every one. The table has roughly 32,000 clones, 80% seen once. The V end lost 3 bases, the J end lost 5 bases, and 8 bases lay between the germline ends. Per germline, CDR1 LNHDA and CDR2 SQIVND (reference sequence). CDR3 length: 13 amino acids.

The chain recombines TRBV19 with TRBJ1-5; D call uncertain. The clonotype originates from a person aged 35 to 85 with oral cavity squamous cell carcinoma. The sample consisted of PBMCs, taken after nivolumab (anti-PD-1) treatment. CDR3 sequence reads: CASSISTYQPQHF. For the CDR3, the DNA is TGTGCCAGTAGTATTTCCACCTATCAGCCCCAGCATTTT.